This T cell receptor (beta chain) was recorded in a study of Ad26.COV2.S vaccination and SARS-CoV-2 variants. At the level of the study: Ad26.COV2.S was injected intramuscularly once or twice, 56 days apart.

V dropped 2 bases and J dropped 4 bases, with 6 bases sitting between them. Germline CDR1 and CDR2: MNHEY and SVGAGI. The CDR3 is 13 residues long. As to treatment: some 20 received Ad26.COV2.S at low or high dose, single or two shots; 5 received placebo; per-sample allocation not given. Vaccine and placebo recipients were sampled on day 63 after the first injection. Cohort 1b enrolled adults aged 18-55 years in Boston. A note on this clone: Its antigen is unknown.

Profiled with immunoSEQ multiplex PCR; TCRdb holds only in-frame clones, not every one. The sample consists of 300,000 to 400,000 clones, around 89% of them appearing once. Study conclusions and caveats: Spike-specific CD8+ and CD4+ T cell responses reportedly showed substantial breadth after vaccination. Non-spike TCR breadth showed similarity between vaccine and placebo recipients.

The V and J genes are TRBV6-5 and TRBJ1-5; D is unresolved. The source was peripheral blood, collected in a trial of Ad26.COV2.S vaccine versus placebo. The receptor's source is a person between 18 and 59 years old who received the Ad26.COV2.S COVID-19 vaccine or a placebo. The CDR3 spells CASSYLLNQPQHF. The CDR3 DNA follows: TGTGCCAGCAGTTACCTCCTTAATCAGCCCCAGCATTTT.